This TCR beta chain was sequenced for a study of Graves' ophthalmopathy and Graves' hyperthyroidism. Study-wide points: Blood also carried most expanded thyroid clonotypes exceeding 0.001 frequency.

Notes on this clonotype: Its antigen is unidentified.

Germline CDR1 DFQATT, CDR2 SNEGSKA (reference sequence). Between the trimmed V and J ends, which lost 6 bases and 5 bases, there was a span of 23 bases. This CDR3 has 16 amino acids. As the template, RNA transcripts were used to amplify TCR beta CDR3 regions. Amplification began with first-round RT-PCR using HTBI primers, then second-round multiplex PCR was performed. One entry per CDR3 protein results from TCRdb running MiXCR on the multiplex PCR reads. The sample carries 450,000 or so distinct CDR3 sequences, about 15% recorded once. Where ophthalmopathy was present, donors had moderate-to-severe activity, CAS ≥3, NOSPECS ≥4 and duration under 3 months.

What was sequenced was blood. This TCR was sampled from a woman aged 30 to 39 with Graves' ophthalmopathy. The chain combines TRBV20-1 with TRBJ1-5; D gene unclear. The CDR3 region is CSARNHPGKGDQPQHF. The DNA for the CDR3 is TGCAGTGCGAGAAACCACCCGGGGAAAGGCGATCAGCCCCAGCATTTT.